What follows are 30 T cell receptor beta chains derived from one specimen sequenced in a study of T cell changes during pregnancy in multiple sclerosis. Measured with immunoSEQ multiplex PCR; TCRdb has only the in-frame clones, and not every one. The repertoire holds approximately 92,000 clones, with 80% to 95% as singletons. Sequences were derived from peripheral blood, sampled after pregnancy. The receptor source for this set is a female donor with multiple sclerosis, enrolled in a pregnancy study.

V usage is TRBV7-2 and J usage is TRBJ2-3; TRBD2 is a possible D gene (6 bases). CDR3 length: 17 residues. CDR1 and CDR2 (germline): SGHTA, FQGNSA. V lost 6 bases and J 1 base, leaving 20 bases between the germline ends. CDR3 coding DNA: TGTGCCAGCAGGTCTCCGGGACTCCACCCCGGCACAGATACGCAGTATTTT. Encoded protein: CASRSPGLHPGTDTQYF.

The rearrangement links TRBV14 to TRBJ1-5, with D possibly TRBD1 on 6 matching bases. There are 14 residues in the CDR3. Germline CDR1 reads SGHDN; CDR2 reads FVKESK. Trimming stripped 1 base from V and 2 bases from J, with 6 bases between. This chain's CDR3 is CASSQAGGNQPQHF. CDR3 in DNA: TGTGCCAGCAGCCAAGCAGGGGGCAATCAGCCCCAGCATTTT.

This chain connects TRBV5-5 to TRBJ1-1; no clear D. V lost 2 bases, J lost 5 bases, and 4 bases lay in between. CDR3 length: 11 amino acids. Germline loops: CDR1 SGHKS, CDR2 YYEKEE (reference sequence). The CDR3 region has the DNA TGTGCCAGCAGCTTTAGTACTGAAGCTTTCTTT. Translated, it gives CASSFSTEAFF.

The gene calls are TRBV5-8 and TRBJ2-3, with 10 bases fitting TRBD2. This CDR3 region has 16 residues. Germline V gene data show CDR1 as SGHTS and CDR2 as YDEGEE. V lost 4 bases and J lost 0; bases outside the gene matches: 5. The CDR3 DNA reads TGTGCCAGCAGCCCCGGACTAGCGGACAGCACAGATACGCAGTATTTT. Protein product: CASSPGLADSTDTQYF.

This chain connects TRBV19 to TRBJ2-3; TRBD2 matches 9 bases. Germline loops: CDR1 LNHDA, CDR2 SQIVND (reference sequence). The CDR3 length is 15 residues. The ends lost 7 bases at V and 0 bases at J; junction bases unmatched: 5. CDR3: CASTRTSVSTDTQYF. In nucleotides, the CDR3 is TGTGCCAGTACCCGGACTAGCGTCAGCACAGATACGCAGTATTTT.

For the CDR3, the DNA is TGTGCCAGTAGCCCCGGACAGGGAGGCGAGCAGTACTTC. Its protein is CASSPGQGGEQYF. This sequence joins TRBV19 and TRBJ2-7, with 8 bases matching TRBD1. The germline V gene has CDR1 LNHDA and CDR2 SQIVND (reference sequence). The CDR3 runs to 13 residues. The ends lost 6 bases at V and 6 bases at J; junction bases unmatched: 7. The whole variable domain, remainder taken from reference TRBV19 and TRBJ2-7, is DGGITQSPKYLFRKEGQNVTLSCEQNLNHDAMYWYRQDPGQGLRLIYYSQIVNDFQKGDIAEGYSVSREKKESFPLTVTSAQKNPTAFYLCASSPGQGGEQYFGPGTRLTVT.

This clone was counted once. The V gene is TRBV27, the J gene TRBJ2-3, with D possibly TRBD1 on 6 matching bases. V dropped 7 bases and J dropped 1 base, with 15 bases sitting between them. The length of the CDR3 is 15 residues. Germline loops: CDR1 MNHEY, CDR2 SMNVEV (reference sequence). Here the CDR3 DNA reads TGTGCCAGCACCTCACTCGGACAGCGCACAGATACGCAGTATTTT. It encodes CASTSLGQRTDTQYF.

The chain combines TRBV7-2 with TRBJ2-7, with D possibly TRBD2 on 5 matching bases. Trimming pared 1 base from V and 4 bases from J, leaving 14 bases between. Germline-derived CDR1 and CDR2 are SGHTA and FQGNSA. The CDR3 consists of 15 residues. CDR3 residues: CASSLDLGGKYEQYF. DNA of the CDR3: TGTGCCAGCAGCTTAGATTTAGGAGGAAAGTACGAGCAGTACTTC.

J is TRBJ2-5 and V is TRBV2; a weak D match, TRBD1 (5 bases). The CDR3 spans 12 residues. CDR1 SNHLY and CDR2 FYNNEI come from the germline V gene. V lost 10 bases to trimming and J lost 5 bases, with 14 bases between them. DNA for the CDR3: TGTGCCAACCGAGCAGGGTGGGAGACCCAGTACTTC. This sequence encodes CANRAGWETQYF. The entire variable domain, with the rest obtained from reference TRBV2 and TRBJ2-5, is as follows: EPEVTQTPSHQVTQMGQEVILRCVPISNHLYFYWYRQILGQKVEFLVSFYNNEISEKSEIFDDQFSVERPDGSNFTLKIRSTKLEDSAMYFCANRAGWETQYFGPGTRLLVL.

In DNA, the CDR3 is TGTGCCAGCAGCGCCAGACTAGCGGGAGATTACGAGCAGTACTTC. It is translated as CASSARLAGDYEQYF. The gene calls are TRBV9 and TRBJ2-7, with TRBD2 matching 12 bases. The ends lost 3 bases at V and 4 bases at J; junction bases unmatched: 5. The length of the CDR3 is 15 residues. Germline lookup yields CDR1 SGDLS and CDR2 YYNGEE.

J is TRBJ2-1 and V is TRBV7-3; 8 bases match TRBD1. After removal of 5 bases from V and 3 bases from J, the junction contained 6 bases not matched to a gene. The CDR3 covers 15 residues. The germline V gene encodes CDR1 SGHTA and CDR2 FQGTGA. The CDR3 DNA is TGTGCCAGCAGCCCGACAGGGGAGTACTACAATGAGCAGTTCTTC. Protein sequence: CASSPTGEYYNEQFF. Complete variable domain (other parts from reference TRBV7-3 and TRBJ2-1): GAGVSQTPSNKVTEKGKYVELRCDPISGHTALYWYRQSLGQGPEFLIYFQGTGAADDSGLPNDRFFAVRPEGSVSTLKIQRTERGDSAVYLCASSPTGEYYNEQFFGPGTRLTVL.

The chain employs TRBV9 and TRBJ2-2; tentatively, D is TRBD1 (6 bases). V lost 4 bases and J 4 bases, leaving 17 bases between the germline ends. The CDR3 is 16 amino acids. Germline CDR1 reads SGDLS; CDR2 reads YYNGEE. The CDR3 is CASSPLQGSGTGELFF. DNA of the CDR3: TGTGCCAGCAGCCCACTACAGGGCTCGGGCACCGGGGAGCTGTTTTTT.

The table lists this clone with a few counts. V is TRBV2 and J is TRBJ2-2; 10 positions agree with TRBD1. The CDR3 is 15 residues long. V shed 6 bases, J shed 6 bases, and the junction held 7 bases outside the gene matches. Germline CDR1 is SNHLY and CDR2 is FYNNEI. The CDR3 is CASRARTGGSGELFF. The CDR3 nucleotides are TGTGCCAGCAGGGCCAGGACAGGGGGGTCCGGGGAGCTGTTTTTT.

V is TRBV7-8 and J is TRBJ1-2; the match to TRBD1 covers 8 bases. This CDR3 has 16 amino acids. V gave up 6 bases and J gave up 1 base; unmatched junction bases: 10. CDR1 and CDR2 (germline): SGHVS, FQNEAQ. The CDR3 DNA reads as TGTGCCAGCAGACCCGGACAGGGTTTTCGTAACTATGGCTACACCTTC. The encoded protein is CASRPGQGFRNYGYTF.

V gene TRBV7-9 combines with J gene TRBJ2-7; TRBD2 agrees at 14 bases. The CDR3 consists of 16 residues. CDR1 is SEHNR, CDR2 FQNEAQ, per germline (reference sequence). V lost 5 bases to trimming and J lost 2 bases; unmatched junction nucleotides: 5. The CDR3 DNA reads TGTGCCAGCAGCAAGGGGACTAGCGGGAGCCCCTACGAGCAGTACTTC. As protein: CASSKGTSGSPYEQYF.

The chain combines TRBV19 with TRBJ2-7, with 7 bases that match TRBD2. Germline lookup yields CDR1 LNHDA and CDR2 SQIVND (reference sequence). The CDR3 consists of 15 residues. J gave up 1 base and V 5 bases, and 8 bases lay outside the gene matches. CDR3 coding DNA: TGTGCCAGTAGTGCTGGGGCTAGCGGTTCCTACGAGCAGTACTTC. It encodes CASSAGASGSYEQYF.

The chain recombines TRBV19 with TRBJ2-7; 9 nucleotides line up with TRBD1. V trimming: 5 bases; J trimming: 6 bases; junction bases outside the gene matches: 11. The germline gives CDR1 LNHDA, CDR2 SQIVND (reference sequence). The CDR3 covers 15 residues. The CDR3 DNA is TGTGCCAGTAGTCTCTTGCCGGGACAGGGCCCCGAGCAGTACTTC. Its translation: CASSLLPGQGPEQYF.

The rearrangement links TRBV18 to TRBJ1-1; no clear D gene. The V gene's germline CDR1 is KGHSH and CDR2 LQKENI. Between the trimmed V and J ends, which lost 2 bases and 2 bases, there was a span of 9 bases. The CDR3 is made up of 14 amino acids. For the CDR3, the DNA is TGTGCCAGCTCACCAACCGGGAGAAACACTGAAGCTTTCTTT. Residues: CASSPTGRNTEAFF.

The rearrangement uses TRBV27 and TRBJ2-3; 15 bases are a match to TRBD2. Per the germline V gene, CDR1 is MNHEY and CDR2 is SMNVEV (reference sequence). Trimming took 1 base from V and 2 from J; bases not matched to a gene: 7. The CDR3 length is 19 residues. The CDR3: CASSLWGLAGGTSTDTQYF. The CDR3 coding sequence is TGTGCCAGCAGTTTATGGGGACTAGCGGGAGGTACCTCCACAGATACGCAGTATTTT.

The gene calls are TRBV5-1 and TRBJ1-1; 7 bases agree with TRBD1. The CDR3 spans 16 residues. Germline-derived CDR1 and CDR2 are SGHRS and YFSETQ. The ends lost 4 bases at V and 1 base at J; junction bases unmatched: 10. The CDR3 nucleotides read TGCGCCAGCAGCGCTCGACAGGGCGGCGGGAACACTGAAGCTTTCTTT. Amino acids: CASSARQGGGNTEAFF.

V gene TRBV2 combines with J gene TRBJ2-1; a possible D gene is TRBD2 (5 bases). There are 16 residues in the CDR3. Germline lookup yields CDR1 SNHLY and CDR2 FYNNEI. V gave up 4 bases and J gave up 4 bases, with 17 bases separating them. CDR3 in amino acids: CASSAGGPPPYNEQFF. DNA for the CDR3: TGTGCCAGCAGTGCGGGCGGGCCCCCTCCGTACAATGAGCAGTTCTTC.

The rearrangement links TRBV15 to TRBJ1-1; D call uncertain. This CDR3 is 12 amino acids long. The V end was cut by 2 bases, the J end by 11 bases, with 12 bases between. From germline, CDR1 is LNHNV and CDR2 YYDKDF (reference sequence). The CDR3: CATSRTPPSAFF. The CDR3 bases are TGTGCCACCAGCAGAACTCCCCCTTCGGCTTTCTTT.

V gene TRBV19 combines with J gene TRBJ2-3, with TRBD2 as a possible D gene (6 bases). The V gene lost 2 bases and the J gene lost 9 bases, with 18 bases spanning the gap. The CDR3 extends over 15 amino acids. Germline-derived CDR1 and CDR2 are LNHDA and SQIVND (reference sequence). The CDR3 sequence is CASSIPGAGPLTQYF. The CDR3 bases are TGTGCCAGTAGTATACCGGGAGCCGGTCCGCTGACGCAGTATTTT. The full variable domain, with the rest looked up from reference TRBV19 and TRBJ2-3, is DGGITQSPKYLFRKEGQNVTLSCEQNLNHDAMYWYRQDPGQGLRLIYYSQIVNDFQKGDIAEGYSVSREKKESFPLTVTSAQKNPTAFYLCASSIPGAGPLTQYFGPGTRLTVL.

This chain connects TRBV6-1 to TRBJ2-5, with D possibly matching TRBD1 (5 bases). The ends were cut back, 2 bases at V and 2 bases at J, with 9 bases in the middle. Germline V gene data show CDR1 as MNHNS and CDR2 as SASEGT. The CDR3 is made up of 14 amino acids. The CDR3 reads CASSEPREQETQYF. The CDR3 region has the DNA TGTGCCAGCAGTGAACCCAGGGAACAAGAGACCCAGTACTTC.

The rearrangement joins TRBV5-5 to TRBJ2-7; D is perhaps TRBD1 (5 bases). Germline CDR1 reads SGHKS; CDR2 reads YYEKEE (reference sequence). V lost 4 bases to trimming and J lost 5 bases, with 10 bases between them. The length of the CDR3 is 12 residues. The CDR3 protein is CASSQGTHEQYF. CDR3 DNA: TGTGCCAGCAGCCAGGGCACCCACGAGCAGTACTTC. Full variable domain (remainder filled in from reference TRBV5-5 and TRBJ2-7): DAGVTQSPTHLIKTRGQQVTLRCSPISGHKSVSWYQQVLGQGPQFIFQYYEKEERGRGNFPDRFSARQFPNYSSELNVNALLLGDSALYLCASSQGTHEQYFGPGTRLTVT.

The rearrangement links TRBV14 to TRBJ2-5; 11 positions agree with TRBD2. V was pared by 3 bases and J by 5 bases, with 5 bases of the junction left unmatched. Germline V gene sequence: CDR1 SGHDN, CDR2 FVKESK. This CDR3 spans 15 amino acids. CDR3 sequence: CASSQLAGGRETQYF. The CDR3 nucleotides are TGTGCCAGCAGCCAGCTAGCGGGAGGTCGGGAGACCCAGTACTTC.

The chain employs TRBV19 and TRBJ2-5, with D maybe TRBD2 (6 bases). V was cut by 5 bases and J by 1 base, with 14 bases left in between. There are 15 residues in the CDR3. Germline V gives CDR1 LNHDA, CDR2 SQIVND (reference sequence). The DNA of the CDR3 is TGTGCCAGTAGTGGGGTAGCGGCCTCCCAAGAGACCCAGTACTTC. It translates to CASSGVAASQETQYF. The entire variable domain, with the rest obtained from reference TRBV19 and TRBJ2-5, is as follows: DGGITQSPKYLFRKEGQNVTLSCEQNLNHDAMYWYRQDPGQGLRLIYYSQIVNDFQKGDIAEGYSVSREKKESFPLTVTSAQKNPTAFYLCASSGVAASQETQYFGPGTRLLVL.

The rearrangement uses TRBV6-5 and TRBJ2-2, with no clear D. The CDR3 covers 16 residues. Germline values: CDR1 MNHEY, CDR2 SVGAGI. The ends were cut back, 2 bases at V and 0 bases at J, with 10 bases in the middle. This CDR3 is CASSYRHFSNTGELFF. DNA of the CDR3: TGTGCCAGCAGTTACAGACATTTCTCGAACACCGGGGAGCTGTTTTTT.

The rearrangement joins TRBV7-9 to TRBJ1-1; tentatively, D is TRBD1 (5 bases). The V end was cut by 2 bases, the J end by 3 bases, with 16 bases between. Germline V CDR1 and CDR2: SEHNR, FQNEAQ (reference sequence). CDR3 size: 16 residues. The CDR3 DNA is TGTGCCAGCAGCTTATTGGAGCGAGTAGGGGACACTGAAGCTTTCTTT. Protein product: CASSLLERVGDTEAFF.

The chain recombines TRBV28 with TRBJ1-1; D ambiguous. This CDR3 region has 13 residues. The germline V gene has CDR1 MDHEN and CDR2 SYDVKM. V lost 3 bases to trimming and J lost 1 base, with 6 bases between them. The CDR3 nucleotides read TGTGCCAGCAGTTTCGGTACGAACACTGAAGCTTTCTTT. Translation gives CASSFGTNTEAFF.